This T cell receptor beta chain was observed in a study of CD8 T cells in ankylosing spondylitis. CDR1 SGHRS and CDR2 YFSETQ come from the germline V gene. J was trimmed by 4 bases and V by 4 bases; bases with no gene match: 3. This CDR3 region has 13 residues. This clonotype was picked up a small number of times. TCRdb re-called the 5' RACE reads with MiXCR, one entry per CDR3 protein. Among a few hundred thousand distinct CDR3 sequences listed, 15% to 20% were seen once. Material: blood, either unsorted or a sorted T cell fraction (not recorded which). The V and J genes are TRBV5-1 and TRBJ2-3, with 7 positions matching TRBD1. This TCR came from a male donor with ankylosing spondylitis or in good health (not recorded which). The CDR3 region is CASSEGASDTQYF. The CDR3 DNA sequence: TGCGCCAGCAGCGAGGGGGCGTCAGATACGCAGTATTTT.